These 24 T cell receptor beta chains were all obtained from the same sample, sequenced in a study of PD-1 blockade in classical Hodgkin lymphoma. As to time point: cycle 4 day 1 (C4D1), after 5 to 7 weeks of nivolumab. Each and every patient relapsed after autologous stem cell transplantation, and patients got differing brentuximab vedotin exposure. Using immunoSEQ multiplex PCR, the repertoire was profiled, and TCRdb retains in-frame clones only, with some absent. In the table there are some 96,000 clones, more than 85% of which are singletons. This specimen consisted of peripheral blood mononuclear cells (PBMCs), obtained before the fourth cycle of nivolumab. The source is a human donor with classical Hodgkin lymphoma.

The chain has TRBV28 and TRBJ2-1; D not certain. The CDR3 has 13 residues. Germline CDR1 and CDR2: MDHEN and SYDVKM. Deletions cut 3 bases from V and 13 bases from J, with 16 bases between. The CDR3 loop reads CASSFGPVPFQFF. The CDR3 DNA reads TGTGCCAGCAGTTTCGGTCCTGTTCCCTTCCAGTTCTTC.

The chain employs TRBV10-2 and TRBJ2-7; the D gene could be TRBD1 or TRBD2 (5 bases each). Trimming removed 6 bases at V and 10 bases at J, with 19 bases between. Germline V CDR1 and CDR2: WSHSY, SAAADI. The CDR3 is 13 residues long. The CDR3 is CASSAGTASAQYF. CDR3 bases: TGCGCCAGCAGCGCTGGGACGGCGTCGGCTCAGTACTTC.

This chain joins TRBV10-1 and TRBJ2-7; D unclear. Germline CDR1 WNHNN, CDR2 SYGVQD (reference sequence). The CDR3 spans 13 residues. V shed 0 bases and J shed 8 bases, with 11 bases lying between them. DNA for the CDR3: TGCGCCAGCAGTGAGTCGGTCGGCTCCCAGCAGTACTTC. It codes for CASSESVGSQQYF.

The chain links TRBV5-4 to TRBJ1-4; D gene unclear. Trimming cost V 10 bases and J 4 bases, with 17 bases left between them. There are 14 residues in the CDR3. From germline, CDR1 is SGHNT and CDR2 YYREEE (reference sequence). CDR3 in amino acids: CAVRTGVSNEKLFF. CDR3 nucleotides: TGTGCCGTACGCACTGGGGTCAGTAATGAAAAACTGTTTTTT.

This chain joins TRBV28 and TRBJ1-2; D perhaps matches TRBD1 (6 bases). Germline V gives CDR1 MDHEN, CDR2 SYDVKM. The CDR3 length is 15 residues. V lost 7 bases and J lost 2, with 17 bases in between. This CDR3 is CASMQSSGHNYGYTF. In DNA, the CDR3 is TGTGCCAGCATGCAATCCTCGGGACACAACTATGGCTACACCTTC.

This chain links TRBV18 with TRBJ2-2, with unresolved D. CDR1 and CDR2 from the germline V gene are KGHSH and LQKENI. Trimming cost V 3 bases and J 5 bases, with 10 bases left between them. The CDR3 consists of 14 residues. CDR3: CASSPGLRTGELFF. CDR3 in DNA: TGTGCCAGCTCACCGGGCCTGAGAACCGGGGAGCTGTTTTTT. Supplemented by reference TRBV18 and TRBJ2-2, the full variable domain reads NAGVMQNPRHLVRRRGQEARLRCSPMKGHSHVYWYRQLPEEGLKFMVYLQKENIIDESGMPKERFSAEFPKEGPSILRIQQVVRGDSAAYFCASSPGLRTGELFFGEGSRLTVL.

This clone was counted between two and nine times. J is TRBJ2-2 and V is TRBV5-4; 7 positions agree with TRBD1. There are 17 residues in the CDR3. The germline gives CDR1 SGHNT, CDR2 YYREEE (reference sequence). Unmatched junction bases numbered 10, after V lost 4 bases and J lost 1 base. CDR3 loop: CASSRKGQHQNTGELFF. The DNA of the CDR3 is TGTGCCAGCAGCAGAAAGGGACAGCACCAGAACACCGGGGAGCTGTTTTTT.

The rearrangement links TRBV5-5 to TRBJ1-2; maybe TRBD1 (5 bases). The CDR3 covers 14 residues. Per germline, CDR1 SGHKS and CDR2 YYEKEE (reference sequence). V was trimmed by 4 bases and J by 3 bases, leaving 13 bases between them. The CDR3 bases are TGTGCCAGCAGCCCCCCGGGGGACTACTATGGCTACACCTTC. Its translation is CASSPPGDYYGYTF. The complete variable domain, with remaining parts taken from reference TRBV5-5 and TRBJ1-2, reads DAGVTQSPTHLIKTRGQQVTLRCSPISGHKSVSWYQQVLGQGPQFIFQYYEKEERGRGNFPDRFSARQFPNYSSELNVNALLLGDSALYLCASSPPGDYYGYTFGSGTRLTVV.

The CDR3 nucleotides read TGCGCCAGCAGCTTAAACCGAGTTTCTGCAACTAATGAAAAACTGTTTTTT. Its translation: CASSLNRVSATNEKLFF. This sequence joins TRBV5-1 and TRBJ1-4; D gene uncertain. Trimming shortened V by 2 bases and J by 0 bases, and 14 bases separated the two germline ends. Germline CDR1 reads SGHRS; CDR2 reads YFSETQ. This CDR3 is built from 17 residues.

The chain joins TRBV28 to TRBJ2-1; D gene uncertain. The V end lost 6 bases, the J end lost 4 bases, and 10 bases lay between the germline ends. CDR1 is MDHEN, CDR2 SYDVKM, per germline. The CDR3 extends over 13 amino acids. This CDR3 reads CASRFDPYNEQFF. The CDR3, as DNA: TGTGCCAGCAGATTCGACCCATACAATGAGCAGTTCTTC.

The chain carries TRBV6-5 and TRBJ2-7; D is uncertain. Trimming took off 7 bases at V and 7 bases at J, with 14 bases between the two ends. CDR3 length: 12 amino acids. The germline V gene has CDR1 MNHEY and CDR2 SVGAGI. The DNA for the CDR3 is TGTGCCAGCACCTCCTTTTCAAGAGAGCAGTACTTC. It translates to CASTSFSREQYF.

The chain recombines TRBV5-4 with TRBJ1-4, with D maybe TRBD1 (5 bases). Germline V lookup: CDR1 SGHNT, CDR2 YYREEE (reference sequence). Trimming pared 4 bases from V and 9 bases from J, leaving 19 bases between. This CDR3 is 15 amino acids long. DNA of the CDR3: TGTGCCAGCAGCCTAAAGGGGAACCCGAATAAAAAACTGTTTTTT. Amino acids: CASSLKGNPNKKLFF.

The rearrangement links TRBV2 to TRBJ2-1; tentatively, D is TRBD2 (6 bases). CDR1 is SNHLY, CDR2 FYNNEI, per germline. Trimming pared 5 bases from V and 0 bases from J, leaving 11 bases between. The CDR3 extends over 15 amino acids. The CDR3 reads CASSKYGSSYNEQFF. CDR3 nucleotides: TGTGCCAGCAGTAAATACGGGAGCTCCTACAATGAGCAGTTCTTC.

This chain connects TRBV2 to TRBJ1-5, with 8 bases aligning to TRBD1. The CDR3 runs to 14 residues. From germline, CDR1 is SNHLY and CDR2 FYNNEI. V trimming: 2 bases; J trimming: 6 bases; junction bases outside the gene matches: 3. The CDR3 here is CASSEQTGVQPQHF. The DNA for the CDR3 is TGTGCCAGCAGTGAACAGACAGGGGTTCAGCCCCAGCATTTT.

The genes are TRBV11-2 and TRBJ2-1, with D perhaps being TRBD1 or TRBD2 (6 bases each). The CDR3 has 17 residues. V was pared by 6 bases and J by 0 bases, with 18 bases between. CDR1 SGHAT and CDR2 FQNNGV come from the germline V gene. The CDR3, as DNA: TGTGCCAGCAGTCAAGGCCGGGGGCTTGCCTCCTACAATGAGCAGTTCTTC. This encodes CASSQGRGLASYNEQFF.

The chain combines TRBV9 with TRBJ2-3, with D unresolved. The CDR3 loop spans 14 amino acids. V was clipped by 3 bases and J by 6 bases, with 14 bases between them. Germline V gives CDR1 SGDLS, CDR2 YYNGEE. The CDR3 coding sequence is TGTGCCAGCAGCGCAGTTTCCTCCGAGGATACGCAGTATTTT. Protein: CASSAVSSEDTQYF. The complete variable domain, with remaining parts taken from reference TRBV9 and TRBJ2-3, reads DSGVTQTPKHLITATGQRVTLRCSPRSGDLSVYWYQQSLDQGLQFLIQYYNGEERAKGNILERFSAQQFPDLHSELNLSSLELGDSALYFCASSAVSSEDTQYFGPGTRLTVL.

This sequence joins TRBV19 and TRBJ2-7, with D perhaps TRBD2 (6 bases). Germline loops: CDR1 LNHDA, CDR2 SQIVND (reference sequence). The CDR3 covers 15 residues. The ends were cut back, 7 bases at V and 0 bases at J, with 16 bases in the middle. CDR3 loop: CASTIGGTGSYEQYF. CDR3 sequence (DNA): TGTGCCAGTACCATAGGTGGGACTGGCTCCTACGAGCAGTACTTC.

The chain links TRBV18 to TRBJ2-1; 13 nucleotides match TRBD2. The J segment lost 7 bases and the V segment lost 3 bases, leaving 6 bases of the junction unmatched. This CDR3 is 16 amino acids long. CDR1 is KGHSH, CDR2 LQKENI, per germline. The CDR3 spells CASSPARTSGSNEQFF. The CDR3 nucleotides are TGTGCCAGCTCACCCGCGCGGACTAGCGGGAGTAATGAGCAGTTCTTC.

The genes are TRBV11-1 and TRBJ2-1; 9 nucleotides align to TRBD1. V shed 1 base and J 9 bases; nucleotides not matched to a gene: 10. Germline V gene sequence: CDR1 SGHAT, CDR2 FQDESV (reference sequence). CDR3 size: 16 residues. The CDR3 DNA reads as TGTGCCAGCAGCTTAGGGGACAGGGTCGCATGGGGTGAGCAGTTCTTC. Protein sequence: CASSLGDRVAWGEQFF.

The J gene is TRBJ2-1, the V gene TRBV7-2, with 7 bases identical to TRBD2. Per germline, CDR1 SGHTA and CDR2 FQGNSA. The J segment lost 5 bases and the V segment lost 1 base, leaving 5 bases of the junction unmatched. This CDR3 region has 15 residues. CDR3 sequence reads: CASSLVVAGDNEQFF. The CDR3 DNA follows: TGTGCCAGCAGCTTAGTGGTAGCGGGCGACAATGAGCAGTTCTTC.

The chain carries TRBV19 and TRBJ1-5; D might be TRBD1 (5 bases). This CDR3 is built from 15 residues. V lost 4 bases and J 7 bases, leaving 17 bases between the germline ends. Germline V lookup: CDR1 LNHDA, CDR2 SQIVND (reference sequence). The CDR3 coding sequence is TGTGCCAGTAGTAACCGACAGAACCGAGGACAGCCCCAGCATTTT. Translated: CASSNRQNRGQPQHF.

The CDR3 coding sequence is TGTGCCAGCAGTTTTTCCGATGGACAGAGGAACACTGAAGCTTTCTTT. Protein product: CASSFSDGQRNTEAFF. The J gene is TRBJ1-1, the V gene TRBV28; D might be TRBD1 (6 bases). The CDR3 is 16 amino acids. V lost 3 bases to trimming and J lost 1 base, with 15 bases between them. Germline loops: CDR1 MDHEN, CDR2 SYDVKM.

V gene TRBV19 combines with J gene TRBJ2-7; 7 bases align to TRBD2. The CDR3 length is 14 residues. Germline loops: CDR1 LNHDA, CDR2 SQIVND (reference sequence). J gave up 7 bases and V 5 bases, and 11 bases lay outside the gene matches. CDR3 region: CASSRASGWAEQYF. Written as DNA, the CDR3 is TGTGCCAGTAGTCGCGCTAGCGGATGGGCTGAGCAGTACTTC.

V gene TRBV3-1 (or the pseudogene TRBV3-2) combines with J gene TRBJ2-4; D unresolved. Germline CDR1 is LGHDT and CDR2 is YNNKEL (reference sequence). V dropped 4 bases and J dropped 13 bases, with 2 bases sitting between them. The CDR3 length is 8 residues. This CDR3 is CASSLQYF. The CDR3 DNA reads TGTGCCAGCAGCCTCCAGTACTTC.